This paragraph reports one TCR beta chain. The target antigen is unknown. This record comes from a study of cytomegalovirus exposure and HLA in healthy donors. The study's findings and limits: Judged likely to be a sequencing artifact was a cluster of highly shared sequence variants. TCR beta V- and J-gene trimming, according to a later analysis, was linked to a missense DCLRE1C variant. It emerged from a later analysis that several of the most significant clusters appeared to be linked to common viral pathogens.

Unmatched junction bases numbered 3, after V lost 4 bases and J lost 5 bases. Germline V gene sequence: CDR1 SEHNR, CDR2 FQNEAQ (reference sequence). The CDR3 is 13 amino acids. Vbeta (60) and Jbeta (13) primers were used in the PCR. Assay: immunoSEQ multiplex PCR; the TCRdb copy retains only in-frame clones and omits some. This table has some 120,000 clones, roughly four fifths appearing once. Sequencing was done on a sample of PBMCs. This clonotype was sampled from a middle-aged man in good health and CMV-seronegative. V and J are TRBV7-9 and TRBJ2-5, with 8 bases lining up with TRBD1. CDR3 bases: TGTGCCAGCAGCTCCACAGGGGGGGAGACCCAGTACTTC. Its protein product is CASSSTGGETQYF.